This entry lists 10 T cell receptor beta chains sequenced from one sample in a study of blood T cell repertoires in COVID-19. Repertoires were generated with immunoSEQ multiplex PCR, while TCRdb's copy carries only in-frame clones and drops some. The sample consists of approximately 330,000 clones, 90% of them appearing once. Sequencing was performed on peripheral blood. These receptors originate from a woman in her thirties or forties with COVID-19, enrolled during active disease.

The chain uses TRBV4-3 and TRBJ1-5; 10 nucleotides agree with TRBD1. Trimming took 3 bases from V and 7 from J; bases not matched to a gene: 3. The germline V gene has CDR1 LGHNA and CDR2 YSLEER. This CDR3 region has 14 residues. The CDR3 is CASSQTGGGQPQHF. The CDR3, as DNA: TGCGCCAGCAGCCAGACAGGGGGCGGCCAGCCCCAGCATTTT.

The gene calls are TRBV7-2 and TRBJ2-5; D gene uncertain. Germline values: CDR1 SGHTA, CDR2 FQGNSA. The V end was cut by 3 bases, the J end by 5 bases, with 10 bases between. CDR3 length: 13 residues. This CDR3 reads CASSFNSGETQYF. The CDR3 region has the DNA TGTGCCAGCAGCTTTAACAGTGGGGAGACCCAGTACTTC.

This clone was observed a handful of times. V usage is TRBV27 and J usage is TRBJ1-2; 9 bases line up with TRBD1. This CDR3 spans 14 amino acids. Trimming cost V 5 bases and J 4 bases; bases outside gene matches: 5. Germline V gene sequence: CDR1 MNHEY, CDR2 SMNVEV (reference sequence). The CDR3 DNA sequence: TGTGCCAGCAGTGCAGGGACAGGGCCCTATGGCTACACCTTC. It yields the protein CASSAGTGPYGYTF.

This clone was found once. This rearrangement joins TRBV7-2 to TRBJ1-3, with 7 bases fitting TRBD1. The J segment lost 4 bases and the V segment lost 5 bases, leaving 2 bases of the junction unmatched. The CDR3 is 13 residues long. In germline, CDR1 is SGHTA, CDR2 FQGNSA. The CDR3 reads CASSTTGGNTIYF. The DNA of the CDR3 is TGTGCCAGCAGCACGACAGGGGGAAACACCATATATTTT.

As to this clone: At the DNA level, this CDR3 is encoded by other sequences in the same sample as well. The chain has TRBV27 and TRBJ1-6, with 7 bases that match TRBD1. The CDR3 length is 13 residues. The J segment lost 10 bases and the V segment lost 3 bases, leaving 3 bases of the junction unmatched. CDR1 is MNHEY and CDR2 is SMNVEV in the germline V gene (reference sequence). The CDR3 bases are TGTGCCAGCAGTTTGACAGGGCAGTCACCCCTCCACTTT. It is translated as CASSLTGQSPLHF.

This chain uses TRBV30 with TRBJ1-1; 8 nucleotides agree with TRBD1. The CDR3 length is 14 residues. The V gene's germline CDR1 is GTSNPN and CDR2 SVGIG (reference sequence). Trimming at V came to 0 bases and at J to 7 bases, leaving 7 bases not matched to a gene. The DNA for the CDR3 is TGTGCCTGGAGTGTACGTGGACAGGGCCTTGAAGCTTTCTTT. Amino acid sequence: CAWSVRGQGLEAFF. The full variable domain, in which reference TRBV30 and TRBJ1-1 provide the parts outside the CDR3, is SQTIHQWPATLVQPVGSPLSLECTVEGTSNPNLYWYRQAAGRGLQLLFYSVGIGQISSEVPQNLSASRPQDRQFILSSKKLLLSDSGFYLCAWSVRGQGLEAFFGQGTRLTVV.

This rearrangement joins TRBV5-4 to TRBJ1-3; D may be TRBD1 (5 bases). The CDR3 loop spans 16 amino acids. V dropped 0 bases and J dropped 3 bases, with 13 bases sitting between them. Germline V gene sequence: CDR1 SGHNT, CDR2 YYREEE (reference sequence). CDR3 sequence reads: CASSLGLGGGGNTIYF. CDR3 sequence (DNA): TGTGCCAGCAGCTTGGGGCTCGGGGGAGGTGGAAACACCATATATTTT.

The chain recombines TRBV5-4 with TRBJ1-1; D gene uncertain. The CDR3 covers 15 residues. Germline V gene data show CDR1 as SGHNT and CDR2 as YYREEE (reference sequence). The V end was cut by 0 bases, the J end by 4 bases, with 13 bases between. DNA for the CDR3: TGTGCCAGCAGCTTGGGGGTAGGGCGGGCCACTGAAGCTTTCTTT. Protein sequence: CASSLGVGRATEAFF.

V and J are TRBV4-3 and TRBJ1-2, with 10 bases fitting TRBD1. Germline values: CDR1 LGHNA, CDR2 YSLEER. The CDR3 covers 17 residues. Germline trimming cut 1 base from V and 2 bases from J; bases unmatched to any gene: 7. The CDR3 is CASSQAWGQGLNYGYTF. The CDR3 nucleotides read TGCGCCAGCAGCCAAGCCTGGGGACAGGGGTTAAACTATGGCTACACCTTC.

The chain has TRBV12-3 or TRBV12-4 and TRBJ1-2, with D possibly TRBD1 on 6 matching bases. The CDR3 extends over 13 amino acids. Deletions cut 5 bases from V and 4 bases from J, with 11 bases between. The CDR3 is CASSPGTFYGYTF. The DNA for the CDR3 is TGTGCCAGCAGTCCCGGGACATTCTATGGCTACACCTTC.